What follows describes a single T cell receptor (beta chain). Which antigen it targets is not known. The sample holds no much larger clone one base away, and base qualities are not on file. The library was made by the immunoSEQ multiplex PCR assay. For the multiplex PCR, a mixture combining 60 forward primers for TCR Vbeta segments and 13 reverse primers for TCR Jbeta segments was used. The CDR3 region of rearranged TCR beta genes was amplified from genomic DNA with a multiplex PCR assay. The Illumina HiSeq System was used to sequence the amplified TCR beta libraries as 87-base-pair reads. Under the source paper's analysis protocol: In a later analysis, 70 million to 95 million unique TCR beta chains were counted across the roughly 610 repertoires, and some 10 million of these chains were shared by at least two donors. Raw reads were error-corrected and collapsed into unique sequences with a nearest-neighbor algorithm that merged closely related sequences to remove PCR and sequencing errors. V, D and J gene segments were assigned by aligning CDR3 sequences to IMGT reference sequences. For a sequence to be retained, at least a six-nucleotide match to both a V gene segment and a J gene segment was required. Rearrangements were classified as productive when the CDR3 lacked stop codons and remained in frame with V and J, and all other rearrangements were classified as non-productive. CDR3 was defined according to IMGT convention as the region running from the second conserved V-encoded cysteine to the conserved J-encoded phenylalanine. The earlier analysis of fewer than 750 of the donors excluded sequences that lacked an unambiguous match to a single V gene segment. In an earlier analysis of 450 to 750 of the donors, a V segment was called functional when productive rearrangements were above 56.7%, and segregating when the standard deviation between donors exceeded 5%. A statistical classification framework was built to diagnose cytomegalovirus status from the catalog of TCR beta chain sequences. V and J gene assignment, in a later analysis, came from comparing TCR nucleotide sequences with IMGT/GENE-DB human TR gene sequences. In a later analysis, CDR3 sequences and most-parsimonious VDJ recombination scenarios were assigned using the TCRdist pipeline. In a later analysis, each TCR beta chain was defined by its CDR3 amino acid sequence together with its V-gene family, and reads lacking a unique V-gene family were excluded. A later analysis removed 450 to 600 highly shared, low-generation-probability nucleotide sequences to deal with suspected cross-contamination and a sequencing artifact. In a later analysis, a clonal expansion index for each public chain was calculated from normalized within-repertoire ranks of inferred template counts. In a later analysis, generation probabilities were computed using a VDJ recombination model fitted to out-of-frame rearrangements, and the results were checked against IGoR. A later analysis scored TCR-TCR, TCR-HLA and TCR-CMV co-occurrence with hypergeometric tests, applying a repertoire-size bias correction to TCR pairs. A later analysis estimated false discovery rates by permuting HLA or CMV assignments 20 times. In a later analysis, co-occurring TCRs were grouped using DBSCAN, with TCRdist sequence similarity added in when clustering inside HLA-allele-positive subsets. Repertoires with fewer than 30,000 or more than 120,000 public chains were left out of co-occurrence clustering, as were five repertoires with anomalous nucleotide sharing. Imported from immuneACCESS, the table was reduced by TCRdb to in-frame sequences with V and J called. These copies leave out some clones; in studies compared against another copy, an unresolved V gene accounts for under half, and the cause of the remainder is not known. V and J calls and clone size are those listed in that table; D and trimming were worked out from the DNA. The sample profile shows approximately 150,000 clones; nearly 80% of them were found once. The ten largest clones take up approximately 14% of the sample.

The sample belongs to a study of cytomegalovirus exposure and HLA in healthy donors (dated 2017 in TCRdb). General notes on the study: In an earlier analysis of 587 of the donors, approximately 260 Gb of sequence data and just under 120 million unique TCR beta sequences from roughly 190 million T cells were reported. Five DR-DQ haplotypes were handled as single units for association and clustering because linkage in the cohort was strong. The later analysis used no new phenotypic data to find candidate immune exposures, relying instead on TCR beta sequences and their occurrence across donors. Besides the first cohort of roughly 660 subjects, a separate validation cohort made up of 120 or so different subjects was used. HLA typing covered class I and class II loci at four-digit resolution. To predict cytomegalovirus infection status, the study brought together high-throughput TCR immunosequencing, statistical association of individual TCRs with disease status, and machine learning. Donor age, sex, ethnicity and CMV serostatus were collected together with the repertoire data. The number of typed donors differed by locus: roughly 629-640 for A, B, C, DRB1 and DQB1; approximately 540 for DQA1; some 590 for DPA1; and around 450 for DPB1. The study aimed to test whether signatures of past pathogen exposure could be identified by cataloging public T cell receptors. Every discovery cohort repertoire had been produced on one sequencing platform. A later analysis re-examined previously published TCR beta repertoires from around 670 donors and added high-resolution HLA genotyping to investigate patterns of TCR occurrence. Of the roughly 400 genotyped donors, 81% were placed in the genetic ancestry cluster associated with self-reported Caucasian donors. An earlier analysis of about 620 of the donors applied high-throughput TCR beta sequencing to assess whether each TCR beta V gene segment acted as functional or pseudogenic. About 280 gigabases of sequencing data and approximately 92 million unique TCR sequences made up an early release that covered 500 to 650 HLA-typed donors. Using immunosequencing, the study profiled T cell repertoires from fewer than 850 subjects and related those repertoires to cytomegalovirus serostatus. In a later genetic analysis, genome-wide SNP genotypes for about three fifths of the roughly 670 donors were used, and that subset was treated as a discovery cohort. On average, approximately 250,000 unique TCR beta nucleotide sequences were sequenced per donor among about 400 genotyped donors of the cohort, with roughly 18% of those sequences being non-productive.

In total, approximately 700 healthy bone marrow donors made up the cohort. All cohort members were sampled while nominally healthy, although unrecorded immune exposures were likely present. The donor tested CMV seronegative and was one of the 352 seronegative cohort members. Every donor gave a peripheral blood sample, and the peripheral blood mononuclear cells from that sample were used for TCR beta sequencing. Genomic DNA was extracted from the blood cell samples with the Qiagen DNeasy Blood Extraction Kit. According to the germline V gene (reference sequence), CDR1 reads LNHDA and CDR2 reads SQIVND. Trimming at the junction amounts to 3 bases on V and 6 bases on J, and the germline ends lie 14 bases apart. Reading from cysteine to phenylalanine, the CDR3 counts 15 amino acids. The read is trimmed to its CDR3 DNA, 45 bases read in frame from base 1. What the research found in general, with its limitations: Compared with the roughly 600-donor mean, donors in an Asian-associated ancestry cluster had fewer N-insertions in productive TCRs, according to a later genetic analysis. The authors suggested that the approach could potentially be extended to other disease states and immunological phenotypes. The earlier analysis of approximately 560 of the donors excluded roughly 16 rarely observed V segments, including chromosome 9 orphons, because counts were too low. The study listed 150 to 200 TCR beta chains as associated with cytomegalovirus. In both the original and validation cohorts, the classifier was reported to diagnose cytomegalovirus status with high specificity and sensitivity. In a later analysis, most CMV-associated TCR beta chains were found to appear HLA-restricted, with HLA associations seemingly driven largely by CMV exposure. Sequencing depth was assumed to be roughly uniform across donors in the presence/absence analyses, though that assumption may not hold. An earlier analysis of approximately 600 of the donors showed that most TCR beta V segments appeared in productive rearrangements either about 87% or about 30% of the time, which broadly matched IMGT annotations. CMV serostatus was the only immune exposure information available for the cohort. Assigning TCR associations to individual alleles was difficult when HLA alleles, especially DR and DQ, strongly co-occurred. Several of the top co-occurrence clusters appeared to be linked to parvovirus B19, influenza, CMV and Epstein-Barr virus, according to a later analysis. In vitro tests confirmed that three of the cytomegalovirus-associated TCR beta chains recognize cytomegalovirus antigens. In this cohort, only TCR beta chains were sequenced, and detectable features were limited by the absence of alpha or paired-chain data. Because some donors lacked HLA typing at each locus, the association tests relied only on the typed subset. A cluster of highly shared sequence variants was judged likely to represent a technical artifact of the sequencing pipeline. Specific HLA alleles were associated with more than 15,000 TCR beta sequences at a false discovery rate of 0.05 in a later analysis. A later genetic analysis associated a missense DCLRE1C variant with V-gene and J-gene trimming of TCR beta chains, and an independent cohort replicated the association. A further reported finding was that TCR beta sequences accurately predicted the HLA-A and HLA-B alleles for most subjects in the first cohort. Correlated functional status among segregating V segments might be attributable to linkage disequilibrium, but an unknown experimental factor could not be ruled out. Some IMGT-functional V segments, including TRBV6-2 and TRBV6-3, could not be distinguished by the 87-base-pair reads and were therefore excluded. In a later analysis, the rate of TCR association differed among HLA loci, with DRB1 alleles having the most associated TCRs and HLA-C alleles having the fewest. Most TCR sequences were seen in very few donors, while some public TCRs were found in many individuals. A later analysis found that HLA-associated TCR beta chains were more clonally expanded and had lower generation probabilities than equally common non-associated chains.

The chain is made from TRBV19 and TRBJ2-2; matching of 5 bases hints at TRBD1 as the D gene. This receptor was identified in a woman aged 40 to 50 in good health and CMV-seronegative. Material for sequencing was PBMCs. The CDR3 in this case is CASSIRRQGAGELFF. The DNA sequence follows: TGTGCCAGTAGTATCCGGCGGCAGGGCGCCGGGGAGCTGTTTTTT.